This TCR beta chain originates from a study of T cells in Graves' hyperthyroidism and ophthalmopathy. Researchers amplified the TCR beta CDR3 regions from RNA transcripts. The study used the HTBI primer set for a first-round RT-PCR of the TCR CDR3. TCRdb ran MiXCR on the multiplex PCR reads and lists one entry per CDR3 protein. Of around 580,000 distinct CDR3 sequences listed, approximately 15% are singletons. The CDR3 loop spans 15 amino acids. Germline V lookup: CDR1 MNHEY, CDR2 SVGEGT. Germline trimming cut 5 bases from V and 3 bases from J; bases unmatched to any gene: 6. Specimen: blood. The chain uses TRBV6-2 or TRBV6-3 and TRBJ2-7, with 11 bases matching TRBD2. This sequence originates from a woman aged 18 to 35 with Graves' hyperthyroidism. CDR3 DNA sequence: TGTGCCAGCAGTGGGGGGACTAGCGGAGTCTACGAGCAGTACTTC. It encodes CASSGGTSGVYEQYF.